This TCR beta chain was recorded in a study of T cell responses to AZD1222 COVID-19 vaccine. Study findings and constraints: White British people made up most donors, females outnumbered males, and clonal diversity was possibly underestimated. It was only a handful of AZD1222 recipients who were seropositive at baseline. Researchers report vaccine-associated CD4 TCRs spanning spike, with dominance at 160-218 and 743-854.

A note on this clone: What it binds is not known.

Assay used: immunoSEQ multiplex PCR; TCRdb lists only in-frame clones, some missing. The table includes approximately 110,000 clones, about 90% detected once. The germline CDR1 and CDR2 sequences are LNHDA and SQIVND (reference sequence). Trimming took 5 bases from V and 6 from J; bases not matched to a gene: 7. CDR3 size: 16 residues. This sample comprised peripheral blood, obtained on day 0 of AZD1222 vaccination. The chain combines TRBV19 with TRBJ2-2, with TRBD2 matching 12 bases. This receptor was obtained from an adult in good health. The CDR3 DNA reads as TGTGCCAGTAGTGGGACTAGCGGGTGGTATGCCGGGGAGCTGTTTTTT. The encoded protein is CASSGTSGWYAGELFF.